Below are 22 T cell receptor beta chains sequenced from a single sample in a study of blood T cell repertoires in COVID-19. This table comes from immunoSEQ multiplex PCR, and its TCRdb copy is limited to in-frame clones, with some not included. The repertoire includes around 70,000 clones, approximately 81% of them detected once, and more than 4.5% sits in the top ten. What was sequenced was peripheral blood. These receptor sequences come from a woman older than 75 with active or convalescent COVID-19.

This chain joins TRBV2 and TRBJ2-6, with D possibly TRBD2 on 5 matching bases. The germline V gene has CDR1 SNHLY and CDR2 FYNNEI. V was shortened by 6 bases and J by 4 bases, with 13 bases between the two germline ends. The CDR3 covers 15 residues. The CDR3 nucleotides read TGTGCCAGCAGCCCGGAGGCCGTAGGGGCCAACGTCCTGACTTTC. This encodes CASSPEAVGANVLTF.

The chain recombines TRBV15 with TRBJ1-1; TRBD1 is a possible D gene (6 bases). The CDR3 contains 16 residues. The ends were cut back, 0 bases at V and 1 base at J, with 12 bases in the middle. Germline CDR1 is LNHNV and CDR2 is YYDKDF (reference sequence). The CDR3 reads CATSRDPVRGNTEAFF. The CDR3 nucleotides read TGTGCCACCAGCAGAGACCCGGTCAGGGGGAACACTGAAGCTTTCTTT.

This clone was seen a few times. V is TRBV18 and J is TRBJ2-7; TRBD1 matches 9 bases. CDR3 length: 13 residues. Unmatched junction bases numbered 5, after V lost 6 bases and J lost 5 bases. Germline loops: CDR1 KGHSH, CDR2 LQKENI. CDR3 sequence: CASSLTGGDEQYF. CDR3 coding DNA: TGTGCCAGCTCTCTTACAGGGGGCGACGAGCAGTACTTC. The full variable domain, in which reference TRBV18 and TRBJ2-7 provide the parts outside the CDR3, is NAGVMQNPRHLVRRRGQEARLRCSPMKGHSHVYWYRQLPEEGLKFMVYLQKENIIDESGMPKERFSAEFPKEGPSILRIQQVVRGDSAAYFCASSLTGGDEQYFGPGTRLTVT.

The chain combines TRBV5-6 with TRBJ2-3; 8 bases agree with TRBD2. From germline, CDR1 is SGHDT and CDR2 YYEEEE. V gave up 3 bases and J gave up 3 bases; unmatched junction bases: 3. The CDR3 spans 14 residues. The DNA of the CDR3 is TGTGCCAGCAGCTCGGGACTAGGGACAGATACGCAGTATTTT. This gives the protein CASSSGLGTDTQYF.

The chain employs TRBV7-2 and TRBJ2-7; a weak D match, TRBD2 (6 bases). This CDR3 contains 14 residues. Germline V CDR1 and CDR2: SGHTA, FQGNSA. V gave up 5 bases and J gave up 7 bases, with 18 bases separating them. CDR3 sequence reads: CASSPYAGRGEQYF. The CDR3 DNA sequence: TGTGCCAGCAGCCCCTATGCGGGGCGAGGAGAGCAGTACTTC.

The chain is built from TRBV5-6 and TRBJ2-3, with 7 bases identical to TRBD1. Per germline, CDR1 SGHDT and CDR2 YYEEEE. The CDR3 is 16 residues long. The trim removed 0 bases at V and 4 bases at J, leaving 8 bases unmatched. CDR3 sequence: CASSLVTGKIADTQYF. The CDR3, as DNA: TGTGCCAGCAGCTTGGTGACAGGGAAAATAGCAGATACGCAGTATTTT.

The CDR3 here is CASSTNLGGTIYF. Written as DNA, the CDR3 is TGTGCCAGCAGTACCAACCTCGGGGGGACCATATATTTT. The chain carries TRBV27 and TRBJ1-3, with D maybe TRBD1 (5 bases). Germline V gene data show CDR1 as MNHEY and CDR2 as SMNVEV (reference sequence). The CDR3 spans 13 residues. V was shortened by 5 bases and J by 10 bases, with 15 bases between the two germline ends.

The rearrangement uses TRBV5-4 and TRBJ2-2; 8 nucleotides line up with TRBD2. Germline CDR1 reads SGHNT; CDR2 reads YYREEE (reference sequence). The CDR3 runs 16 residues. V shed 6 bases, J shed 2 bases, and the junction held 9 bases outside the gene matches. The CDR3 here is CASTSGGALNTGELFF. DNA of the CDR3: TGTGCCAGCACTTCCGGGGGGGCACTAAACACCGGGGAGCTGTTTTTT.

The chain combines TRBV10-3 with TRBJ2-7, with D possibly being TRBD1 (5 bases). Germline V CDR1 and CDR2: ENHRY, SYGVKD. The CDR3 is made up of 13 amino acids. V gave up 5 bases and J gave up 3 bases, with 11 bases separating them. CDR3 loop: CAISRTQVYEQYF. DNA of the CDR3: TGTGCCATCAGTAGGACACAAGTCTACGAGCAGTACTTC.

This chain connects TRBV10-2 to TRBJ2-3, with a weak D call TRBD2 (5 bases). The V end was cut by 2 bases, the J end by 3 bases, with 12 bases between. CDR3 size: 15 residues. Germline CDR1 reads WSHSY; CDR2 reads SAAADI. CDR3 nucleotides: TGCGCCAGCAGTGAGCCCGGGAAGGGTACAGATACGCAGTATTTT. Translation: CASSEPGKGTDTQYF.

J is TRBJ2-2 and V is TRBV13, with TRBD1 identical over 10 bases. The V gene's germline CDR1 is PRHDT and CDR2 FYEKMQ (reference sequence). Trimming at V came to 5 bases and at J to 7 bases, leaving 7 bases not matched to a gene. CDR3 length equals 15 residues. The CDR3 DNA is TGTGCCAGCAGCCCTCGACAGGGGGCAATCGGGGAGCTGTTTTTT. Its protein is CASSPRQGAIGELFF.

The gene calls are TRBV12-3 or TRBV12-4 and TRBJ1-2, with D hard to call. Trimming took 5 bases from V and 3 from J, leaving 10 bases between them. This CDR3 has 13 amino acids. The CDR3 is CASSPSRDYGYTF. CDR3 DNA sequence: TGTGCCAGCAGTCCGAGCCGGGACTATGGCTACACCTTC.

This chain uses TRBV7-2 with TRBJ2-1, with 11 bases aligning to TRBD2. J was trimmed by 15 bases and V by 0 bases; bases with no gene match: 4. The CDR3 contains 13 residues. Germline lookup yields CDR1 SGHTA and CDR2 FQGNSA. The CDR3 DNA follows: TGTGCCAGCAGCTTAGCGTCCACTAGCGGGGGGTTCTTC. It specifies CASSLASTSGGFF. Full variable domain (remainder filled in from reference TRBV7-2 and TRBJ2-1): GAGVSQSPSNKVTEKGKDVELRCDPISGHTALYWYRQSLGQGLEFLIYFQGNSAPDKSGLPSDRFSAERTGGSVSTLTIQRTQQEDSAVYLCASSLASTSGGFFGPGTRLTVL.

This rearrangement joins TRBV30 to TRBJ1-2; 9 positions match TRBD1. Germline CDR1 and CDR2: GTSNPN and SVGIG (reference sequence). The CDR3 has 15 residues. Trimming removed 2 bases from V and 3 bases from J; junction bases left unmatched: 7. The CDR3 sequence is CAWSTQTGGHYGYTF. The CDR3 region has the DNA TGTGCCTGGAGTACCCAGACAGGGGGACACTATGGCTACACCTTC. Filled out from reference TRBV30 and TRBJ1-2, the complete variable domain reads SQTIHQWPATLVQPVGSPLSLECTVEGTSNPNLYWYRQAAGRGLQLLFYSVGIGQISSEVPQNLSASRPQDRQFILSSKKLLLSDSGFYLCAWSTQTGGHYGYTFGSGTRLTVV.

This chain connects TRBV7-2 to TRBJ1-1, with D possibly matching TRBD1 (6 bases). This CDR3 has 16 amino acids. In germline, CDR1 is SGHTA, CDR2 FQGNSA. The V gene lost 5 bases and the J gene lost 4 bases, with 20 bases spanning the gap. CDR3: CASSPLGAGAPTEAFF. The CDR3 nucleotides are TGTGCCAGCAGCCCCCTCGGCGCGGGGGCGCCCACTGAAGCTTTCTTT.

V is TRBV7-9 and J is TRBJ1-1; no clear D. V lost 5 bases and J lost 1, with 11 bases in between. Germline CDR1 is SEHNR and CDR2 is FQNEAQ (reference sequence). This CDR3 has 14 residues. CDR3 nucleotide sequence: TGTGCCAGCAGCCCTAAACAGAGGAACACTGAAGCTTTCTTT. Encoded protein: CASSPKQRNTEAFF.

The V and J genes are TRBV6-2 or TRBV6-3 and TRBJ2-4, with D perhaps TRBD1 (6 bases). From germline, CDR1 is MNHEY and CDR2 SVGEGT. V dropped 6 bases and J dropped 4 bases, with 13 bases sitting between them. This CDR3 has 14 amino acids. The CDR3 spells CASSPGAGKNIQYF. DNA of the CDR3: TGTGCCAGCAGCCCAGGGGCAGGGAAAAACATTCAGTACTTC.

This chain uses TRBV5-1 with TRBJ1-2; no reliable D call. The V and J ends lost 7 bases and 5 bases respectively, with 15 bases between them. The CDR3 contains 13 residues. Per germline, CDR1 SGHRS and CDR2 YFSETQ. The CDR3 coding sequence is TGCGCCAGCGCTCGCGGAGCTGGATATGGCTACACCTTC. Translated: CASARGAGYGYTF.

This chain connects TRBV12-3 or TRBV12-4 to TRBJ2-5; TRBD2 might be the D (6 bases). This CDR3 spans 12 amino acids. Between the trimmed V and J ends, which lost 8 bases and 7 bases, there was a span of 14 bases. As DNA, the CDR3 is TGTGCCAGCGGTTCGGGGGTGGTGACCCAGTACTTC. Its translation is CASGSGVVTQYF.

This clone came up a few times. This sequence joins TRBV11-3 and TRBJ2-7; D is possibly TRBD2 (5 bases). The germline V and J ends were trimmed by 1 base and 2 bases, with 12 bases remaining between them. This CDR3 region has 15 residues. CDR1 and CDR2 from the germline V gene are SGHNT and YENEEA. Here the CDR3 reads CASSLVRVPTYEQYF. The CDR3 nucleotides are TGTGCCAGCAGCTTAGTGAGGGTACCTACCTACGAGCAGTACTTC.

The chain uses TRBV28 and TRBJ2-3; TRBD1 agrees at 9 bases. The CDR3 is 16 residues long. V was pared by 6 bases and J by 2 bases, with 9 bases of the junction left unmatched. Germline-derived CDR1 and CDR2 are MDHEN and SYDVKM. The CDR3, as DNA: TGTGCCAGCAGGGCTTCCGGGACAGGGCACACAGATACGCAGTATTTT. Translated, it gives CASRASGTGHTDTQYF.

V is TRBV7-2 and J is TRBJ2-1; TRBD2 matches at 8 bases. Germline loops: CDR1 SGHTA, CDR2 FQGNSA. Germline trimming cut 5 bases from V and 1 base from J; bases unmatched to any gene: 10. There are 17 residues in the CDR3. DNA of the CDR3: TGTGCCAGCAGCCCATACCCTAGCGGGTGGTCCTACAATGAGCAGTTCTTC. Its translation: CASSPYPSGWSYNEQFF.